The next 27 T cell receptor beta chains were all read from a single sample in a study of T cells after yellow fever vaccination. TCRdb re-called the 5' RACE reads with MiXCR, one entry per CDR3 protein. The top ten clones hold around 3.2% of a sample with some 240,000 distinct CDR3 sequences, about 3% of them seen once. The sequencing here drew on CD4+ T cells sorted from PBMCs, taken 10 days after the yellow fever booster vaccination. The source is a man younger than 35 who received the YFV17D yellow fever vaccine.

J is TRBJ2-5 and V is TRBV7-2, with 12 bases aligning to TRBD2. The CDR3 covers 16 residues. Losses at the gene ends were 7 bases for V and 5 bases for J; bases not matched to a gene: 11. CDR1 is SGHTA, CDR2 FQGNSA, per germline. The CDR3 loop is CASILAGGSNSETQYF. Here the CDR3 DNA reads TGTGCCAGCATCCTAGCGGGGGGGTCGAATAGCGAGACCCAGTACTTC.

This clonotype was found many times. The chain uses TRBV7-2 and TRBJ1-4, with 9 bases aligning to TRBD1. CDR3 length: 15 amino acids. Germline CDR1 and CDR2: SGHTA and FQGNSA. Losses at the gene ends were 3 bases for V and 5 bases for J; bases not matched to a gene: 4. The CDR3 is CASSFYGTGNEKLFF. The CDR3 region has the DNA TGTGCCAGCAGCTTTTACGGGACAGGGAATGAAAAACTGTTTTTT. The whole variable domain, remainder taken from reference TRBV7-2 and TRBJ1-4, is GAGVSQSPSNKVTEKGKDVELRCDPISGHTALYWYRQSLGQGLEFLIYFQGNSAPDKSGLPSDRFSAERTGGSVSTLTIQRTQQEDSAVYLCASSFYGTGNEKLFFGSGTQLSVL.

This clonotype appeared many times. The rearrangement links TRBV7-2 to TRBJ2-3, with 7 bases lining up with TRBD1. The length of the CDR3 is 13 residues. Looked up from germline, CDR1 is SGHTA and CDR2 is FQGNSA. With 5 bases clipped from V and 1 base from J, the junction kept 0 bases outside the gene matches. This CDR3 is CASSQGGTDTQYF. CDR3 nucleotides: TGTGCCAGCAGCCAGGGGGGCACAGATACGCAGTATTTT.

J is TRBJ2-3 and V is TRBV4-2; 7 bases are shared with TRBD2. Trimming at V came to 4 bases and at J to 3 bases, leaving 7 bases not matched to a gene. Germline CDR1 and CDR2: LGHNA and YNFKEQ. CDR3 length: 15 residues. Here the CDR3 reads CASSRQRGLTDTQYF. The CDR3 nucleotides are TGTGCCAGCAGCCGGCAGCGGGGATTGACAGATACGCAGTATTTT.

This clonotype was counted only a few times. The chain links TRBV9 to TRBJ2-3, with TRBD2 as a possible D gene (6 bases). The CDR3 runs to 13 residues. With 5 bases removed from V and 1 base from J, the gap between germline ends came to 8 bases. Germline V gives CDR1 SGDLS, CDR2 YYNGEE. CDR3 nucleotide sequence: TGTGCCAGCAGTCGGGAGCGCACAGATACGCAGTATTTT. This sequence encodes CASSRERTDTQYF.

This sequence joins TRBV15 and TRBJ1-1; no definite D call. Per germline, CDR1 LNHNV and CDR2 YYDKDF (reference sequence). Deletions cut 1 base from V and 3 bases from J, with 15 bases between. The CDR3 has 16 amino acids. The CDR3 loop is CATSRGGTGRDTEAFF. CDR3 coding DNA: TGTGCCACCAGCAGAGGGGGAACGGGGAGGGACACTGAAGCTTTCTTT. Together with reference TRBV15 and TRBJ1-1, the CDR3 gives the full variable domain: DAMVIQNPRYQVTQFGKPVTLSCSQTLNHNVMYWYQQKSSQAPKLLFHYYDKDFNNEADTPDNFQSRRPNTSFCFLDIRSPGLGDTAMYLCATSRGGTGRDTEAFFGQGTRLTVV.

V is TRBV5-1 and J is TRBJ1-3, with unresolved D. CDR3 length: 16 residues. Germline V gene lookup returns CDR1 SGHRS and CDR2 YFSETQ. V lost 2 bases and J 7 bases, leaving 19 bases between the germline ends. The CDR3 DNA follows: TGCGCCAGCAGCTTCGACGGCGGACGGGGATGGAACACCATATATTTT. It specifies CASSFDGGRGWNTIYF.

This clonotype occurred a few times. The V and J genes are TRBV3-1 and TRBJ2-2; D may be TRBD1 (6 bases). The length of the CDR3 is 15 residues. V was clipped by 4 bases and J by 2 bases, with 11 bases between them. Germline loops: CDR1 LGHDT, CDR2 YNNKEL (reference sequence). The CDR3 sequence is CASSLRGQNTGELFF. CDR3 nucleotides: TGTGCCAGCAGCCTCCGGGGACAAAACACCGGGGAGCTGTTTTTT.

This clonotype showed up just a few times. The gene calls are TRBV9 and TRBJ2-5; D may be TRBD1 (6 bases). The length of the CDR3 is 17 residues. CDR1 SGDLS and CDR2 YYNGEE come from the germline V gene. V was shortened by 4 bases and J by 2 bases, with 21 bases between the two germline ends. CDR3 residues: CASSPNAWTAFQETQYF. The CDR3 coding sequence is TGTGCCAGCAGCCCCAACGCATGGACAGCCTTTCAAGAGACCCAGTACTTC.

This chain links TRBV5-1 with TRBJ2-5; 9 bases are a match to TRBD1. The CDR3 contains 14 residues. In germline, CDR1 is SGHRS, CDR2 YFSETQ. J gave up 8 bases and V 4 bases, and 9 bases lay outside the gene matches. The CDR3 DNA follows: TGCGCCAGCAGCGCCCGGGGACAGGGAGAAACCCAGTACTTC. Translation: CASSARGQGETQYF.

The J gene is TRBJ1-1, the V gene TRBV6-4; D is unclear. Germline V gene lookup returns CDR1 MRHNA and CDR2 SNTAGT. The CDR3 length is 13 residues. V lost 5 bases and J 4 bases, leaving 11 bases between the germline ends. CDR3 coding DNA: TGTGCCAGCAGTACATTTTCGGGCACTGAAGCTTTCTTT. It encodes CASSTFSGTEAFF.

This clonotype was counted at least ten times. This chain joins TRBV2 and TRBJ2-7; 9 positions agree with TRBD2. After removal of 1 base from V and 5 bases from J, the junction contained 6 bases not matched to a gene. This CDR3 is built from 15 residues. Germline assignment: CDR1 SNHLY and CDR2 FYNNEI. The CDR3 sequence: CASSEGLAGIHEQYV. The CDR3, as DNA: TGTGCCAGCAGTGAAGGGCTAGCGGGGATCCACGAGCAGTACGTC.

This clonotype was seen ten or more times. One end of the junction does not line up with germline, which may come from a read error. The chain employs TRBV5-1 and TRBJ1-4, with D possibly being TRBD1 (6 bases). There are 14 residues in the CDR3. CDR1 is SGHRS and CDR2 is YFSETQ in the germline V gene. The CDR3: CASSLDSGNEKLFF. The CDR3 DNA is TGCGCCAGCAGTTTGGACAGCGGGAATGAAAAACTGTTTTTT.

This clonotype came up many times. The junction does not match germline at one end; this may be a read error. The chain couples TRBV19 to TRBJ2-7, with 7 bases identical to TRBD1. The CDR3 is 14 amino acids. Germline CDR1 and CDR2: LNHDA and SQIVND (reference sequence). CDR3 nucleotides: TGTGCCAGTAGTCTCCCGGGACAGAGGTACGAGAAGTACTTC. It specifies CASSLPGQRYEKYF.

In this sample, this clonotype turned up many times. The chain is built from TRBV12-3 or TRBV12-4 and TRBJ2-3, with a tentative D call TRBD2 (5 bases). The germline V and J ends were trimmed by 5 bases and 6 bases, with 12 bases remaining between them. There are 13 residues in the CDR3. The CDR3 region is CASSARGGDTQYF. DNA for the CDR3: TGTGCCAGCAGTGCTCGGGGTGGGGATACGCAGTATTTT.

In this sample, this clonotype turned up a few times. V and J are TRBV5-1 and TRBJ2-1, with no clear D. Trimming took off 4 bases at V and 7 bases at J, with 6 bases between the two ends. CDR1 and CDR2 (germline): SGHRS, YFSETQ. This CDR3 is 11 amino acids long. The CDR3 sequence is CASSELNEQFF. The CDR3 DNA reads as TGCGCCAGCAGCGAGTTGAATGAGCAGTTCTTC.

This clonotype was picked up many times. V and J are TRBV5-4 and TRBJ2-5, with D unclear. The CDR3 totals 14 residues. The V gene's germline CDR1 is SGHNT and CDR2 YYREEE (reference sequence). Trimming removed 0 bases at V and 3 bases at J, with 9 bases between. CDR3 bases: TGTGCCAGCAGCTTGGCGGTGTCGAAAGAGACCCAGTACTTC. It translates to CASSLAVSKETQYF.

The chain recombines TRBV5-4 with TRBJ2-5, with TRBD2 matching over 10 bases. V lost 5 bases, J lost 0 bases, and 10 bases stayed unmatched. The germline V gene encodes CDR1 SGHNT and CDR2 YYREEE (reference sequence). This CDR3 contains 17 residues. This chain's CDR3 is CASSPGKLAGDQETQYF. The CDR3 nucleotides read TGTGCCAGCAGTCCGGGGAAGCTAGCGGGGGACCAAGAGACCCAGTACTTC.

This clonotype has a count of ten or more. The chain uses TRBV7-2 and TRBJ1-6, with D possibly TRBD1 on 5 matching bases. The CDR3 has 14 amino acids. V shed 0 bases and J shed 7 bases, with 7 bases lying between them. Germline CDR1 SGHTA, CDR2 FQGNSA. Here the CDR3 reads CASSLAGPNSPLHF. CDR3 in DNA: TGTGCCAGCAGCTTAGCGGGGCCAAATTCACCCCTCCACTTT.

The genes are TRBV4-1 and TRBJ2-1; no definite D call. V was cut by 0 bases and J by 4 bases, with 4 bases left in between. Germline assignment: CDR1 MGHRA and CDR2 YSYEKL. The CDR3 spans 13 residues. This CDR3 is CASSQEQYNEQFF. The DNA of the CDR3 is TGCGCCAGCAGCCAAGAGCAGTACAATGAGCAGTTCTTC.

This chain uses TRBV7-2 with TRBJ2-4; 9 nucleotides match TRBD1. V dropped 6 bases and J dropped 4; count of bases not matched to a gene: 7. The CDR3 consists of 15 residues. Germline CDR1 SGHTA, CDR2 FQGNSA. CDR3 nucleotide sequence: TGTGCCAGCAGTGACCGGGACAGGGTTAAAAACATTCAGTACTTC. As protein: CASSDRDRVKNIQYF.

This clonotype was seen a few times. A much larger clonotype is one base distant, so this may be a read error. The CDR3 spells CASRGRYSEAFF. In nucleotides, the CDR3 is TGTGCCAGCAGAGGTCGGTACTCTGAAGCTTTCTTT. The V gene is TRBV7-3, the J gene TRBJ1-1; D is ambiguous. Germline CDR1 SGHTA, CDR2 FQGTGA. CDR3 size: 12 residues. Trimming shortened V by 6 bases and J by 6 bases, and 11 bases separated the two germline ends.

This clonotype was seen only a few times. The chain combines TRBV7-3 with TRBJ1-3, with D perhaps TRBD1 (5 bases). The CDR3 is 13 residues long. CDR1 SGHTA and CDR2 FQGTGA come from the germline V gene. V was pared by 3 bases and J by 7 bases, with 10 bases between. The CDR3 sequence is CASSFEPGNTIYF. DNA of the CDR3: TGTGCCAGCAGCTTTGAACCAGGGAACACCATATATTTT.

This clonotype was recorded many times. The chain uses TRBV6-2 or TRBV6-3 and TRBJ1-4; no clear D. Germline CDR1 reads MNHEY; CDR2 reads SVGEGT. V lost 8 bases, J lost 4 bases, and 11 bases lay in between. The CDR3 runs to 13 residues. CDR3 coding DNA: TGTGCCAGCCAGCGTGACCATAATGAAAAACTGTTTTTT. Its protein product is CASQRDHNEKLFF.

This clonotype was detected many times. J is TRBJ2-7 and V is TRBV20-1; 10 bases agree with TRBD2. The CDR3 runs to 15 residues. With 2 bases clipped from V and 0 bases from J, the junction kept 4 bases outside the gene matches. Germline V CDR1 and CDR2: DFQATT, SNEGSKA (reference sequence). CDR3 sequence reads: CSARKAGGDSYEQYV. For the CDR3, the DNA is TGCAGTGCTAGAAAAGCGGGGGGGGACTCCTACGAGCAGTACGTC.

This clonotype was seen at least ten times. In nucleotides, the CDR3 is TGTGCCTGGGGACGGCTACTTCTGGGTTCGAACACCGGGGAGCTGTTTTTT. Translation gives CAWGRLLLGSNTGELFF. The chain couples TRBV7-8 to TRBJ2-2; D might be TRBD1 or TRBD2, each matching 5 bases. V dropped 11 bases and J dropped 0 bases, with 22 bases sitting between them. The CDR3 runs to 17 residues. Germline V gene lookup returns CDR1 SGHVS and CDR2 FQNEAQ.

With respect to this clonotype: A much larger clonotype is one base distant, so this may be a read error. The chain uses TRBV10-2 and TRBJ1-5; no definite D call. The CDR3 consists of 15 residues. Germline loops: CDR1 WSHSY, CDR2 SAAADI. The CDR3 coding sequence is TGCGCCAGCAGAGCGGACGGATATAGCAATCAGCCCCATCATTTT. Its protein is CASRADGYSNQPHHF.